The clone carrying this T cell receptor (beta chain) was counted at least ten times. The antigen is not known. V was clipped by 0 bases and J by 0 bases, with 11 bases between them. The CDR3 totals 16 residues. Germline CDR1 LGHNA, CDR2 YNFKEQ. The data derive from a study of CD8 T cells in ankylosing spondylitis. Whole-study findings and limits: Peripheral blood held disease-linked clones only at relatively low frequency, and these were CD8+. What appeared characteristic of ankylosing spondylitis blood was a TCR beta motif of eight highly homologous variants.

TCRdb re-called the 5' RACE reads with MiXCR, one entry per CDR3 protein. This table holds about 500,000 distinct CDR3 sequences, approximately 5% found once. This chain connects TRBV4-2 to TRBJ1-2; no firm D call. The receptor was isolated from a male donor with ankylosing spondylitis. Sequenced material: blood, either unsorted or a sorted T cell fraction (not recorded which). CDR3 protein: CASSQDRRPANYGYTF. CDR3 bases: TGTGCCAGCAGCCAAGATAGGAGGCCCGCTAACTATGGCTACACCTTC.